This is a list of T cell receptor beta chains from one sample in a study of OX40 agonist ivuxolimab in advanced cancers. Generated by immunoSEQ multiplex PCR, the TCRdb table keeps only in-frame clones and is missing some. This sample has around 62,000 clones, with about nine tenths found just once. The sequences come from CD4+ or CD8+ T cells sorted from blood, collected in a trial of the OX40 agonist ivuxolimab. These receptors all stem from an adult with an advanced solid tumor such as melanoma, head and neck, liver or kidney cancer. The CDR3 runs from the conserved cysteine through the conserved F or W. Fields, in order: clone size, J gene, V gene, D gene, CDR3 protein, CDR3 DNA. D genes are given only for firm matches. For some rows the clone size is stated as once, few or many, or as a class when expanded; others skip it.

clone size: NA; J gene: TRBJ2-1; V gene: TRBV5-6; D gene: NA; CDR3 protein: CASSFWDSRWDEQFF; CDR3 DNA: TGTGCCAGCAGCTTCTGGGACTCCAGGTGGGATGAGCAGTTCTTC
clone size: NA; J gene: TRBJ1-1; V gene: TRBV29-1; D gene: NA; CDR3 protein: CSVETTNTEAFF; CDR3 DNA: TGCAGCGTGGAGACAACGAACACTGAAGCTTTCTTT
clone size: NA; J gene: TRBJ2-1; V gene: TRBV29-1; D gene: NA; CDR3 protein: CSVRPAYNEQFF; CDR3 DNA: TGCAGCGTTAGGCCGGCCTACAATGAGCAGTTCTTC
clone size: once; J gene: TRBJ1-2; V gene: TRBV25-1; D gene: NA; CDR3 protein: CASSLAGLAYGYTF; CDR3 DNA: TGTGCCAGCAGCCTGGCAGGTCTCGCCTATGGCTACACCTTC
clone size: NA; J gene: TRBJ2-2; V gene: TRBV19; D gene: NA; CDR3 protein: CASSIFYGEAGELFF; CDR3 DNA: TGTGCCAGTAGTATTTTTTATGGAGAAGCCGGGGAGCTGTTTTTT
clone size: NA; J gene: TRBJ2-3; V gene: TRBV25-1; D gene: NA; CDR3 protein: CASRVGAETQYF; CDR3 DNA: TGTGCCAGCAGAGTTGGGGCCGAGACGCAGTATTTT
clone size: NA; J gene: TRBJ2-3; V gene: TRBV6-1; D gene: NA; CDR3 protein: CASRETGVWTQYF; CDR3 DNA: TGTGCCAGCAGGGAGACGGGGGTTTGGACGCAGTATTTT
clone size: NA; J gene: TRBJ1-1; V gene: TRBV28; D gene: TRBD1; CDR3 protein: CASSHGTGTNTEAFF; CDR3 DNA: TGTGCCAGCAGCCACGGGACAGGGACGAACACTGAAGCTTTCTTT
clone size: NA; J gene: TRBJ2-2; V gene: TRBV15; D gene: NA; CDR3 protein: CATSREAGRITGELFF; CDR3 DNA: TGTGCCACCAGCAGAGAGGCTGGAAGAATCACCGGGGAGCTGTTTTTT
clone size: NA; J gene: TRBJ2-2; V gene: TRBV6-5; D gene: NA; CDR3 protein: CASSRVGNTGELFF; CDR3 DNA: TGTGCCAGCAGTAGGGTTGGGAACACCGGGGAGCTGTTTTTT
clone size: NA; J gene: TRBJ1-1; V gene: TRBV11-2; D gene: NA; CDR3 protein: CASSLAARLNTEAFF; CDR3 DNA: TGTGCCAGCAGCTTAGCGGCTCGTCTGAACACTGAAGCTTTCTTT
clone size: NA; J gene: TRBJ2-5; V gene: TRBV6-5; D gene: NA; CDR3 protein: CASSYQVAQYF; CDR3 DNA: TGTGCCAGCAGTTACCAGGTGGCCCAGTACTTC
clone size: NA; J gene: TRBJ2-1; V gene: TRBV19; D gene: TRBD2; CDR3 protein: CASSIRASGSYNEQFF; CDR3 DNA: TGTGCCAGTAGTATTCGGGCTAGCGGGTCCTACAATGAGCAGTTCTTC
clone size: NA; J gene: TRBJ1-1; V gene: TRBV7-9; D gene: NA; CDR3 protein: CASRRAGNTEAFF; CDR3 DNA: TGTGCCAGCAGGCGGGCAGGGAACACTGAAGCTTTCTTT
clone size: once; J gene: TRBJ1-4; V gene: TRBV10-3; D gene: TRBD1; CDR3 protein: CAIRPPGQGPTNEKLFF; CDR3 DNA: TGTGCCATCAGGCCCCCGGGACAGGGCCCCACTAATGAAAAACTGTTTTTT
clone size: NA; J gene: TRBJ2-1; V gene: TRBV4-2; D gene: NA; CDR3 protein: CASSPGGAGLSGEQFF; CDR3 DNA: TGTGCCAGCAGCCCGGGTGGGGCGGGATTGTCGGGAGAGCAGTTCTTC
clone size: NA; J gene: TRBJ2-1; V gene: TRBV7-9; D gene: TRBD2; CDR3 protein: CASSLGREGQKQFF; CDR3 DNA: TGTGCCAGCAGCTTAGGGCGGGAGGGCCAGAAGCAGTTCTTC
clone size: NA; J gene: TRBJ1-2; V gene: TRBV14; D gene: TRBD1; CDR3 protein: CASSQEAQGAIWGYTF; CDR3 DNA: TGTGCCAGCAGCCAAGAGGCACAGGGGGCAATCTGGGGCTACACCTTC
clone size: once; J gene: TRBJ1-1; V gene: TRBV2; D gene: NA; CDR3 protein: CASTNRENTEAFF; CDR3 DNA: TGTGCCAGCACCAACAGAGAGAACACTGAAGCTTTCTTT
clone size: NA; J gene: TRBJ2-1; V gene: TRBV27; D gene: NA; CDR3 protein: CASSYTGNEQFF; CDR3 DNA: TGTGCCAGCAGTTACACAGGGAATGAGCAGTTCTTC
clone size: few; J gene: TRBJ2-2; V gene: TRBV19; D gene: TRBD1; CDR3 protein: CASSIGDRDTGELFF; CDR3 DNA: TGTGCCAGTAGTATAGGGGACAGGGACACCGGGGAGCTGTTTTTT
clone size: NA; J gene: TRBJ2-3; V gene: TRBV6-1; D gene: NA; CDR3 protein: CASSEEENRWGDTQYF; CDR3 DNA: TGTGCCAGCAGTGAAGAGGAGAACAGGTGGGGAGATACGCAGTATTTT
clone size: NA; J gene: TRBJ1-1; V gene: TRBV27; D gene: NA; CDR3 protein: CASSWGENTEAFF; CDR3 DNA: TGTGCCAGCAGTTGGGGTGAGAACACTGAAGCTTTCTTT
clone size: NA; J gene: TRBJ2-1; V gene: TRBV27; D gene: NA; CDR3 protein: CASMLGSYNEQFF; CDR3 DNA: TGTGCCAGCATGTTAGGGTCCTACAATGAGCAGTTCTTC
clone size: NA; J gene: TRBJ2-1; V gene: TRBV7-3; D gene: TRBD2; CDR3 protein: CASSNGGLINEQFF; CDR3 DNA: TGTGCCAGCAGCAACGGGGGACTAATCAATGAGCAGTTCTTC
clone size: NA; J gene: TRBJ2-3; V gene: TRBV5-1; D gene: TRBD1; CDR3 protein: CASSSGTAKTYTDTQYF; CDR3 DNA: TGCGCCAGCAGTTCCGGGACAGCAAAGACCTACACAGATACGCAGTATTTT
clone size: NA; J gene: TRBJ2-1; V gene: TRBV2; D gene: TRBD2; CDR3 protein: CASSEWIAGSLSSYNEQFF; CDR3 DNA: TGTGCCAGCAGTGAATGGATAGCGGGATCCCTCAGCTCCTACAATGAGCAGTTCTTC
clone size: NA; J gene: TRBJ2-1; V gene: TRBV7-6; D gene: NA; CDR3 protein: CASSSPGTRVDEQFF; CDR3 DNA: TGTGCCAGCAGCTCACCGGGAACGAGGGTCGATGAGCAGTTCTTC
clone size: NA; J gene: TRBJ1-2; V gene: TRBV7-9; D gene: TRBD1; CDR3 protein: CASSSPSDRWYNGYTF; CDR3 DNA: TGTGCCAGCAGCTCCCCCTCGGACAGGTGGTATAATGGCTACACCTTC
clone size: NA; J gene: TRBJ2-1; V gene: TRBV5-1; D gene: NA; CDR3 protein: CASSLEGSYNEQFF; CDR3 DNA: TGCGCCAGCAGCTTGGAGGGGAGTTACAATGAGCAGTTCTTC
clone size: medium-sized; J gene: TRBJ2-1; V gene: TRBV6-4; D gene: TRBD1; CDR3 protein: CASSPGQGVGEQFF; CDR3 DNA: TGTGCCAGCAGTCCGGGACAGGGGGTCGGTGAGCAGTTCTTC
clone size: once; J gene: TRBJ2-3; V gene: TRBV7-9; D gene: NA; CDR3 protein: CASSLPGRDTQYF; CDR3 DNA: TGTGCCAGCAGCTTACCGGGGCGGGATACGCAGTATTTT
clone size: NA; J gene: TRBJ2-1; V gene: TRBV7-9; D gene: TRBD2; CDR3 protein: CASSLAGGRGNEQFF; CDR3 DNA: TGTGCCAGCAGCTTAGCAGGCGGGAGGGGCAATGAGCAGTTCTTC
clone size: few; J gene: TRBJ1-5; V gene: TRBV7-9; D gene: NA; CDR3 protein: CASSPTQGNQPQHF; CDR3 DNA: TGTGCCAGCAGCCCAACACAAGGCAATCAGCCCCAGCATTTT
clone size: NA; J gene: TRBJ2-3; V gene: TRBV4-1; D gene: NA; CDR3 protein: CASSQDEAGRGTDTQYF; CDR3 DNA: TGCGCCAGCAGCCAAGATGAGGCGGGGAGAGGCACAGATACGCAGTATTTT
clone size: NA; J gene: TRBJ2-1; V gene: TRBV9; D gene: TRBD2; CDR3 protein: CASSPWGEGRRNEQFF; CDR3 DNA: TGTGCCAGCAGTCCATGGGGGGAGGGCCGTCGCAATGAGCAGTTCTTC